A single sample gave rise to the 8 T cell receptor beta chains below, sequenced in a study. TCRdb re-derived calls from the RT-PCR reads in MiXCR, one entry per CDR3 protein. The profile shows about 700,000 distinct CDR3 sequences, 14% of them singletons. The sample comprised memory CD4+ T cells from blood. The source is a female donor in good health, serving as a healthy control.

This clonotype was seen ten or more times. The rearrangement links TRBV5-1 to TRBJ1-4, with no clear D. CDR1 and CDR2 (germline): SGHRS, YFSETQ. The V gene lost 0 bases and the J gene lost 0 bases, with 6 bases spanning the gap. This CDR3 is 15 amino acids long. The CDR3 region is CASSLVPTTNEKLFF. The CDR3 DNA follows: TGCGCCAGCAGCTTGGTCCCAACAACTAATGAAAAACTGTTTTTT. Looking up the rest from reference TRBV5-1 and TRBJ1-4 gives the full variable domain: KAGVTQTPRYLIKTRGQQVTLSCSPISGHRSVSWYQQTPGQGLQFLFEYFSETQRNKGNFPGRFSGRQFSNSRSEMNVSTLELGDSALYLCASSLVPTTNEKLFFGSGTQLSVL.

This clonotype showed up just a few times. The gene calls are TRBV25-1 and TRBJ2-1; no reliable D call. This CDR3 is 11 amino acids long. Germline CDR1 and CDR2: MGHDK and SYGVNS. V was cut by 0 bases and J by 10 bases, with 4 bases left in between. The CDR3 is CASSEYSEQFF. CDR3 nucleotide sequence: TGTGCCAGCAGTGAATATAGCGAGCAGTTCTTC.

This clonotype was seen at least ten times. This chain joins TRBV27 and TRBJ1-5; TRBD1 is a possible D gene (5 bases). V gave up 0 bases and J gave up 0 bases, with 9 bases separating them. The CDR3 runs to 16 residues. Germline CDR1 is MNHEY and CDR2 is SMNVEV (reference sequence). For the CDR3, the DNA is TGTGCCAGCAGTTTATCTCCGACAGATAGCAATCAGCCCCAGCATTTT. The encoded protein is CASSLSPTDSNQPQHF.

The gene calls are TRBV10-2 and TRBJ2-1; 11 bases match TRBD2. Germline V lookup: CDR1 WSHSY, CDR2 SAAADI. This CDR3 region has 14 residues. Trimming at V came to 7 bases and at J to 6 bases, leaving 5 bases not matched to a gene. The CDR3 reads CASKASGGLNEQFF. CDR3 DNA sequence: TGCGCCAGCAAGGCTAGCGGGGGGCTCAATGAGCAGTTCTTC.

This clonotype has only a few counts. The V and J genes are TRBV29-1 and TRBJ2-7; D is tentatively TRBD1 or TRBD2 (5 bases each). CDR1 and CDR2 (germline): SQVTM, ANQGSEA. V dropped 4 bases and J dropped 5 bases, with 9 bases sitting between them. The CDR3 runs to 11 residues. The CDR3 reads CSVGGWDEQYF. The CDR3 nucleotides read TGCAGCGTTGGGGGGTGGGACGAGCAGTACTTC.

This clonotype was seen only a few times. V usage is TRBV28 and J usage is TRBJ2-3, with D hard to call. V was trimmed by 8 bases and J by 2 bases, leaving 11 bases between them. The CDR3 has 13 residues. Per the germline V gene, CDR1 is MDHEN and CDR2 is SYDVKM. This CDR3 is CASGLGYTDTQYF. CDR3 coding DNA: TGTGCCAGCGGATTGGGATACACAGATACGCAGTATTTT.

Only a few counts were recorded for this clonotype. The chain combines TRBV12-3 or TRBV12-4 with TRBJ1-3, with D possibly being TRBD1 (5 bases). V lost 4 bases to trimming and J lost 2 bases, with 12 bases between them. The CDR3 has 15 amino acids. CDR3 amino acids: CASSWAGGTGNTIYF. DNA of the CDR3: TGTGCCAGCAGTTGGGCTGGGGGAACTGGAAACACCATATATTTT.

The chain combines TRBV7-9 with TRBJ1-1, with D possibly being TRBD1 (6 bases). The germline V gene encodes CDR1 SEHNR and CDR2 FQNEAQ (reference sequence). V was cut by 3 bases and J by 9 bases, with 14 bases left in between. The CDR3 spans 13 residues. The DNA for the CDR3 is TGTGCCAGCAGCTTTTCAACAGGGCAAAAAGCTTTCTTT. This gives the protein CASSFSTGQKAFF.